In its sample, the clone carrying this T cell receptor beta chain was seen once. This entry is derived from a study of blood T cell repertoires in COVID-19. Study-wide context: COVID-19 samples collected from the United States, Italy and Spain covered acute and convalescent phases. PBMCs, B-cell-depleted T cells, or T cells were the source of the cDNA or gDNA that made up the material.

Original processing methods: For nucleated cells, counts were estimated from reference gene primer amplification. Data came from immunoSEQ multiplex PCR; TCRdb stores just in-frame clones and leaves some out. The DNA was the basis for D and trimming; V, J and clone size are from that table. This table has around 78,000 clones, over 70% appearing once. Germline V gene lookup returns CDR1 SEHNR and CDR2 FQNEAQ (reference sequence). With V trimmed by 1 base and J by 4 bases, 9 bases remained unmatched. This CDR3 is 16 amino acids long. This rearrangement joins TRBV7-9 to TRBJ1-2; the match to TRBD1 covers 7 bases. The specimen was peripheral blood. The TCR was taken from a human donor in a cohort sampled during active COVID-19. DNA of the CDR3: TGTGCCAGCAGCTTAGGAGCGGGCGCAGGGGGCTATGGCTACACCTTC. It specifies CASSLGAGAGGYGYTF. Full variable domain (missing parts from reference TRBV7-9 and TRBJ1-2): DTGVSQNPRHKITKRGQNVTFRCDPISEHNRLYWYRQTLGQGPEFLTYFQNEAQLEKSRLLSDRFSAERPKGSFSTLEIQRTEQGDSAMYLCASSLGAGAGGYGYTFGSGTRLTVV.